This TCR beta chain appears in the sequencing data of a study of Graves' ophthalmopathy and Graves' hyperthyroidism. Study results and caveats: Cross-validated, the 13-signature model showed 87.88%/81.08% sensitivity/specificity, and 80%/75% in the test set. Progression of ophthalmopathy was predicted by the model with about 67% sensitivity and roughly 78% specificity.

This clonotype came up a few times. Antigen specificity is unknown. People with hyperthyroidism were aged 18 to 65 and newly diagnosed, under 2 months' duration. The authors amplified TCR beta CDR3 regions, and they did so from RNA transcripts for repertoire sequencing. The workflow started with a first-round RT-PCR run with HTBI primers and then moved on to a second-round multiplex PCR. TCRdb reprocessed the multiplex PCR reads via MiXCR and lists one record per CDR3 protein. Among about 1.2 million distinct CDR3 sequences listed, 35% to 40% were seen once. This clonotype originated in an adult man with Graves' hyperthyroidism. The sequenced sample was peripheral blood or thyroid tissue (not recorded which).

In DNA, the CDR3 is TGCGCCAGCAGCCAAGAAGGGATGCGTATGCAGCCCCAGCATTTT. It encodes CASSQEGMRMQPQHF. The chain links TRBV4-1 to TRBJ1-5, with D unclear. V gave up 0 bases and J gave up 7 bases, with 13 bases separating them. This CDR3 region has 15 residues. Germline assignment: CDR1 MGHRA and CDR2 YSYEKL.